This TCR beta chain is from a study of vaccination effects on CD4 cells after COVID-19. Method: immunoSEQ multiplex PCR; TCRdb's copy keeps in-frame clones and lacks some. The profile shows about 8,900 clones, around 74% of them singletons. This clone came up a few times. Its specificity is unknown. Investigators separated out CD4+ T cells once 9 to 11 days of culture had passed. All participants had two doses of either the BNT162b2 or mRNA-1273 vaccine. The CDR3 spans 17 residues. Germline trimming cut 4 bases from V and 1 base from J; bases unmatched to any gene: 4. The germline CDR1 and CDR2 sequences are SGHKS and YYEKEE (reference sequence). Study-wide points: Common cold coronavirus cross-reactivity was shown by only 1 of 255 vaccine-induced clones in healthy vaccinees.

The chain is built from TRBV5-5 and TRBJ2-3; the match to TRBD2 covers 15 bases. The input for sequencing was CD4+ T cells from PBMCs cultured without peptide, taken after COVID-19 vaccination. The TCR was taken from a human donor who received a COVID-19 vaccine. CDR3 sequence reads: CASSRTSGRARTDTQYF. The CDR3, as DNA: TGTGCCAGCAGCAGGACTAGCGGGAGGGCCCGCACAGATACGCAGTATTTT.